The T cell receptor beta chain under discussion was sequenced for a study of post-analysis software for immune sequencing data (dated by TCRdb to between 2014 and 2017). Broadly, across the study: Relapsing-remitting, secondary progressive and progressive-relapsing multiple sclerosis were recorded as disease courses, and subtype annotation was lacking for some patients. The multiple sclerosis patient repertoires were compared with 10 to 12 previously published healthy control repertoires from donors aged about 6 to 28 years. A subset of samples was prepared in parallel using single-end sample barcoding, then pooled and co-amplified after Illumina adapter ligation. Broad study findings and their caveats: Patients showed significantly higher frequencies than controls for a handful of TRBV segments, among them TRBV5-6, TRBV5-1 and TRBV20-1. When samples were clustered directly using the F measure, samples prepared in the same batch co-clustered strongly, which prompted a batch-effect correction. Compared with controls, multiple sclerosis patients had significantly lower normalized Chao1 diversity, a finding suggesting substantial peripheral T-cell clonal expansion. The control group was slightly older than the multiple sclerosis patient group.

The CDR3 runs 12 amino acids, cysteine and phenylalanine included. The read is trimmed to its CDR3 DNA, 36 bases read in frame from base 1. Sequences ENHRY (CDR1) and SYGVKD (CDR2) are obtained from the germline V gene. V lost 6 bases and J lost 8 bases; the stretch between them is 14 bases long. Library generation was performed with PCR. The instrument was an Illumina HiSeq 2500. To reduce PCR and sequencing biases, unique molecular identifiers were built into the TCR beta cDNA libraries. About 500,000 cDNA molecules were obtained for every 1 to 10 million input T cells, so each molecule roughly corresponded to one T cell. The patient libraries were prepared and sequenced with the same protocol used for the earlier healthy control dataset. Within a given batch, samples were prepared together, multiplexed and sequenced on the same HiSeq lane. In the source study's methods: Raw barcoded reads were processed with MIGEC, and single-read molecular identifier groups were discarded before consensus assembly and CDR3 extraction. Clonotype tables were post-analysed with VDJtools, and diversity was normalized by down-sampling all datasets to the smallest sample size. To correct batch-related cross-sample contamination, repertoire overlap clustering matched CDR3 amino acid sequences but not nucleotide sequences. In TCRdb, the public reads were trimmed at Q25 with fastp and aligned with MiXCR, with productive beta chains retained. Every entry covers one CDR3 protein and lists the most common genes and DNA from its rows. The V and J calls reflect TCRdb's pipeline rather than the authors' work. In this sample the table shows about 820,000 distinct CDR3 sequences, approximately 53% of which occur a single time. 4.6% of the sample lies in the top ten.

Concerning this clonotype: This receptor's antigen is unknown. One base away lies a much larger clone, so this may be a sequencing read error.

To demonstrate the VDJtools post-analysis software, the study profiled TCR beta repertoires from the peripheral blood of about a dozen young patients with multiple sclerosis. The patients with multiple sclerosis were children and adolescents between about 6 and 17 years of age. The sequence is built from TRBV10-3 and TRBJ2-7; TRBD2 might be the D gene, on 5 matching bases. This clonotype was sampled from a girl between 5 and 17 years old with multiple sclerosis. Sequencing input: blood. The DNA sequence is TGTGCCATCAGGGAGATGACGGGGAAGCAGTACTTC. Its coded protein is CAIREMTGKQYF.